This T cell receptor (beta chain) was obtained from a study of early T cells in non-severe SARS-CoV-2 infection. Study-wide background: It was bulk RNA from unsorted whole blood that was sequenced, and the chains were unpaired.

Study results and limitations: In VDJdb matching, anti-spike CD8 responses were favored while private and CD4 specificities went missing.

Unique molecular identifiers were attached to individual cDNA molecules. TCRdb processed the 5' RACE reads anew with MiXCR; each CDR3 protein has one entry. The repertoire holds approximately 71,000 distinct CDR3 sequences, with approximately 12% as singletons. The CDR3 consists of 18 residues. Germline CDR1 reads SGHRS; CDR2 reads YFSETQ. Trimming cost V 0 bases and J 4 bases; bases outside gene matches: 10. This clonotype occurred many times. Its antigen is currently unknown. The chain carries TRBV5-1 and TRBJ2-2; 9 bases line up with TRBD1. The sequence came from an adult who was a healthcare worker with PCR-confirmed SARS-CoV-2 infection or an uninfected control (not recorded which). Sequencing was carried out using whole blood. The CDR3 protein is CASSLARGQGSITGELFF. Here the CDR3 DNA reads TGCGCCAGCAGCTTGGCTCGGGGACAGGGATCGATCACCGGGGAGCTGTTTTTT.